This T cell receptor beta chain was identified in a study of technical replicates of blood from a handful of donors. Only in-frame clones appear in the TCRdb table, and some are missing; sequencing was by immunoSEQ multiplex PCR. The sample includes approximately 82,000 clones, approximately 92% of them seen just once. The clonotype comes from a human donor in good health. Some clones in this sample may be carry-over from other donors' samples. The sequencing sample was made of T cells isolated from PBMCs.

The CDR3 DNA sequence: TGTGCCATCAGTGAGTCGACGTCAGCGGGGGGGCAAGAGACCCAGTACTTC. Translated: CAISESTSAGGQETQYF. J is TRBJ2-5 and V is TRBV10-3; TRBD2 matches 10 bases. The junction had 6 bases not matched to a gene; V was cut back by 0 bases and J by 2 bases. This CDR3 is built from 17 residues. Germline assignment: CDR1 ENHRY and CDR2 SYGVKD.